The clone carrying this T cell receptor (beta chain) was counted between two and nine times. Antigen: not known. The sample belongs to a study of identical twins. From germline, CDR1 is SNHLY and CDR2 FYNNEI. The CDR3 sequence is 16 residues long. Trimming cost V 7 bases and J 0 bases; bases outside gene matches: 10. MiXCR was run by TCRdb on the 5' RACE reads, yielding one entry per CDR3 protein. The sample yields 1.5 million or so distinct CDR3 sequences, less than 40% seen once. Regarding the study as a whole: The presence of invariant MAIT and iNKT cells could partly confound analyses of zero-insertion sequences. High-abundance cord blood beta clonotypes had fewer insertions; memory repertoires showed none. Among beta out-of-frame sequences, excess sharing between twins appeared weaker.

This receptor was identified in a newborn girl in good health. V is TRBV2 and J is TRBJ1-2; TRBD1 aligns across 8 bases. The specimen was cord blood. The CDR3 region is CASTRTGKATNYGYTF. CDR3 coding DNA: TGTGCCAGCACACGGACAGGGAAAGCTACTAACTATGGCTACACCTTC.